This entry lists 28 T cell receptor beta chains sequenced from one sample in a study of CD8+CD57+ T cells in acquired aplastic anemia. Genomic DNA served as template for TCR beta VDJ and CDR3 profiling. TCRdb analysed the reads with MiXCR anew, one entry per CDR3 protein. The table lists about 48,000 distinct CDR3 sequences, approximately 72% of them singletons. Sample: sorted CD4+, CD8+, or CD8+CD57+ T cells (not recorded which) from PBMCs. Receptor source: a human donor in good health, serving as a control.

The chain has TRBV10-3 and TRBJ1-1; 9 bases are a match to TRBD1. CDR1 and CDR2 from the germline V gene are ENHRY and SYGVKD. This CDR3 is 14 amino acids long. Germline trimming cut 6 bases from V and 6 bases from J; bases unmatched to any gene: 8. CDR3 bases: TGTGCCATCAGGTGGACAGGGGATTCCTCTGAAGCTTTCTTT. Its translation: CAIRWTGDSSEAFF.

The chain links TRBV24-1 to TRBJ1-3; 9 positions match TRBD1. The CDR3 is 15 amino acids. The ends lost 7 bases at V and 0 bases at J; junction bases unmatched: 3. Germline values: CDR1 KGHDR, CDR2 SFDVKD. DNA for the CDR3: TGTGCCACCAGGGACAGGGGAAGCTCTGGAAACACCATATATTTT. Its protein is CATRDRGSSGNTIYF.

The chain carries TRBV9 and TRBJ2-2; no clear D gene. This CDR3 spans 15 amino acids. Germline lookup yields CDR1 SGDLS and CDR2 YYNGEE. The ends were cut back, 2 bases at V and 4 bases at J, with 12 bases in the middle. The CDR3 loop reads CASSVGDEFTGELFF. CDR3 coding DNA: TGTGCCAGCAGCGTTGGAGACGAATTCACCGGGGAGCTGTTTTTT.

The J gene is TRBJ1-2, the V gene TRBV6-1; D remains ambiguous. The CDR3 totals 11 residues. Trimming took off 5 bases at V and 7 bases at J, with 8 bases between the two ends. Germline values: CDR1 MNHNS, CDR2 SASEGT. CDR3 bases: TGTGCCAGCAGTCAAAACGGTGGCTACACCTTC. This encodes CASSQNGGYTF.

The chain joins TRBV7-9 to TRBJ2-3; D may correspond to TRBD1 or TRBD2 (6 bases each). V lost 6 bases and J lost 2, with 9 bases in between. CDR3 size: 13 residues. The V gene's germline CDR1 is SEHNR and CDR2 FQNEAQ (reference sequence). The DNA for the CDR3 is TGTGCCAGCAGATGGGGGGCCACAGATACGCAGTATTTT. Protein: CASRWGATDTQYF. Full variable domain (outside the CDR3, taken from reference TRBV7-9 and TRBJ2-3): DTGVSQNPRHKITKRGQNVTFRCDPISEHNRLYWYRQTLGQGPEFLTYFQNEAQLEKSRLLSDRFSAERPKGSFSTLEIQRTEQGDSAMYLCASRWGATDTQYFGPGTRLTVL.

This clonotype was observed once. The chain couples TRBV29-1 to TRBJ2-1; D might be TRBD2 (5 bases). The J call may not be correct, given that the DNA end is closer to TRBJ2-7. The germline gives CDR1 SQVTM, CDR2 ANQGSEA. The CDR3 is 12 amino acids. CDR3 in DNA: TGCAGTGCTAGTACGGGGACCTACGAGCAGTACTTC. Its translation: CSASTGTYEQYF.

This chain joins TRBV15 and TRBJ2-7, with D hard to call. V lost 1 base and J lost 4, with 14 bases in between. CDR1 and CDR2 (germline): LNHNV, YYDKDF (reference sequence). The CDR3 consists of 15 residues. The CDR3 region is CATSRGESGRYEQYF. For the CDR3, the DNA is TGTGCCACCAGCAGAGGGGAATCAGGTCGGTACGAGCAGTACTTC.

The V gene is TRBV20-1, the J gene TRBJ2-3, with a tentative D call TRBD1 (6 bases). The CDR3 extends over 14 amino acids. V lost 5 bases and J lost 1, with 13 bases in between. The germline CDR1 and CDR2 sequences are DFQATT and SNEGSKA (reference sequence). The CDR3 region has the DNA TGCAGTGCTGTGGGTAGGACAGGCACAGATACGCAGTATTTT. It encodes CSAVGRTGTDTQYF.

The chain is built from TRBV29-1 and TRBJ2-7; 7 positions match TRBD1. With 4 bases clipped from V and 0 bases from J, the junction kept 6 bases outside the gene matches. Germline V CDR1 and CDR2: SQVTM, ANQGSEA. The CDR3 is 14 amino acids. CDR3 coding DNA: TGCAGCGTTGGCAGGGGGTTCAGCTCCTACGAGCAGTACTTC. It translates to CSVGRGFSSYEQYF.

The rearrangement links TRBV2 to TRBJ2-7; 7 bases fit TRBD2. Germline V gene data show CDR1 as SNHLY and CDR2 as FYNNEI. V trimming: 3 bases; J trimming: 2 bases; junction bases outside the gene matches: 7. This CDR3 comprises 15 residues. The DNA of the CDR3 is TGTGCCAGCAGTGATATCCCAGGGAGGGCCTACGAGCAGTACTTC. Its translation is CASSDIPGRAYEQYF.

The chain combines TRBV10-3 with TRBJ1-2, with 8 bases matching TRBD1. The CDR3 is made up of 13 amino acids. In germline, CDR1 is ENHRY, CDR2 SYGVKD. J lost 4 bases, V lost 8 bases, and 6 bases had no gene match. CDR3 coding DNA: TGTGCCATCGGACAGGGCACCACCTATGGCTACACCTTC. It codes for CAIGQGTTYGYTF.

By sample fraction, this clonotype is medium-sized. This sequence joins TRBV5-6 and TRBJ1-1, with TRBD1 identical over 7 bases. V lost 3 bases and J lost 2; bases outside the gene matches: 1. The CDR3 length is 13 residues. From germline, CDR1 is SGHDT and CDR2 YYEEEE. The CDR3 spells CASSWDSNTEAFF. Here the CDR3 DNA reads TGTGCCAGCAGCTGGGACAGTAACACTGAAGCTTTCTTT.

This clonotype was observed once. A read error is likely, as this CDR3 ends without the conserved phenylalanine or tryptophan. V usage is TRBV15 and J usage is TRBJ2-3; the D gene is possibly TRBD2 (7 bases). Germline CDR1 and CDR2: LNHNV and YYDKDF (reference sequence). The CDR3 is 14 residues long. Trimming removed 3 bases at V and 6 bases at J, with 13 bases between. CDR3 residues: CATSREGGRDTQYL. The CDR3 coding sequence is TGTGCCACCAGCAGGGAGGGGGGGAGGGATACGCAGTATCTT.

J is TRBJ1-2 and V is TRBV2; D gene unclear. Trimming shortened V by 1 base and J by 3 bases, and 9 bases separated the two germline ends. The CDR3 runs to 14 residues. Germline V gene sequence: CDR1 SNHLY, CDR2 FYNNEI. The chain's CDR3 is CASSEGPFDYGYTF. In nucleotides, the CDR3 is TGTGCCAGCAGTGAAGGGCCGTTTGACTATGGCTACACCTTC.

The chain employs TRBV5-4 and TRBJ2-7, with D perhaps TRBD2 (7 bases). The end of the DNA is better explained by TRBJ2-5, so the J call may be wrong. The CDR3 is made up of 14 amino acids. The germline gives CDR1 SGHNT, CDR2 YYREEE (reference sequence). The CDR3 protein is CASSLGGGGETQYF. The CDR3 nucleotides read TGTGCCAGCAGCTTGGGGGGGGGCGGCGAGACCCAGTACTTC.

The V and J genes are TRBV10-3 and TRBJ2-7; 7 bases are shared with TRBD1. The CDR3 consists of 13 residues. Germline CDR1 reads ENHRY; CDR2 reads SYGVKD. The V gene end was trimmed by 10 bases and the J gene end by 2 bases; junction bases not matched to a gene: 8. The CDR3 is CATSKQGPYEQYF. CDR3 coding DNA: TGTGCCACGAGTAAACAGGGGCCCTACGAGCAGTACTTC.

This clonotype appeared a single time. It is likely a read error, because the conserved phenylalanine at the end of the CDR3 is missing. The chain couples TRBV25-1 to TRBJ1-1, with a possible D match to TRBD1 (5 bases). CDR1 is MGHDK, CDR2 SYGVNS, per germline. CDR3 length equals 16 residues. Trimming took off 3 bases at V and 3 bases at J, with 17 bases between the two ends. CDR3 region: CASSDGSRDGYTEAFI. CDR3 sequence (DNA): TGTGCCAGCAGTGATGGGTCTAGGGACGGATACACTGAAGCTTTCATT.

The J gene is TRBJ1-5, the V gene TRBV7-9, with D perhaps matching TRBD1 (5 bases). The V gene lost 4 bases and the J gene lost 0 bases, with 10 bases spanning the gap. Per the germline V gene, CDR1 is SEHNR and CDR2 is FQNEAQ (reference sequence). This CDR3 is 15 amino acids long. The CDR3 DNA sequence: TGTGCCAGCAGCTCGACTCAGGGTAGCAATCAGCCCCAGCATTTT. This translates into CASSSTQGSNQPQHF.

With respect to this clonotype: One junction end does not reproduce the germline sequence, and a read error may be involved. The V call is TRBV4-2, the J call TRBJ2-4, with D perhaps matching TRBD1 or TRBD2 (6 bases each). This CDR3 region has 13 residues. Germline V gene data show CDR1 as LGHNA and CDR2 as YNFKEQ. CDR3 in amino acids: CAGSQDRGDIQYF. The CDR3, as DNA: TGTGCCGGCAGCCAAGATAGGGGGGACATTCAGTACTTC.

This chain uses TRBV19 with TRBJ1-5; TRBD1 aligns across 8 bases. Trimming at V came to 4 bases and at J to 5 bases, leaving 4 bases not matched to a gene. This CDR3 region has 14 residues. Looked up from germline, CDR1 is LNHDA and CDR2 is SQIVND (reference sequence). The CDR3 protein is CASSKIQGDQPQHF. CDR3 nucleotides: TGTGCCAGTAGTAAGATACAGGGGGATCAGCCCCAGCATTTT.

This clonotype has only a few counts. This chain connects TRBV19 to TRBJ2-7; 11 bases agree with TRBD2. CDR1 is LNHDA, CDR2 SQIVND, per germline (reference sequence). CDR3 length equals 14 residues. Trimming at V came to 2 bases and at J to 3 bases, leaving 0 bases not matched to a gene. CDR3: CASSILAGGYEQYF. The CDR3 DNA follows: TGTGCCAGTAGTATACTAGCGGGGGGCTACGAGCAGTACTTC.

This clonotype came up a few times. This may stem from a read error, because a much larger clone lies one nucleotide away. The chain joins TRBV7-1 to TRBJ2-1; the match to TRBD2 covers 14 bases. TRBV7-1 is an open reading frame, and its role is uncertain. V lost 8 bases, J lost 5 bases, and 17 bases stayed unmatched. This CDR3 comprises 19 residues. The CDR3 here is CASGAPGLAGAFFHNEQFF. The CDR3, as DNA: TGTGCCAGCGGCGCACCGGGACTAGCGGGAGCGTTTTTCCACAATGAGCAGTTCTTC.

V usage is TRBV29-1 and J usage is TRBJ1-2; D unclear. The CDR3 is made up of 13 amino acids. Per the germline V gene, CDR1 is SQVTM and CDR2 is ANQGSEA. V was clipped by 3 bases and J by 1 base, with 9 bases between them. In nucleotides, the CDR3 is TGCAGCGTTGATGGCAGGTTTAACTATGGCTACACCTTC. Translated: CSVDGRFNYGYTF.

The chain is built from TRBV29-1 and TRBJ1-1; 8 nucleotides match TRBD1. V gave up 7 bases and J gave up 3 bases; unmatched junction bases: 10. The CDR3 has 14 residues. CDR1 SQVTM and CDR2 ANQGSEA come from the germline V gene. CDR3 coding DNA: TGCAGCGCCACCAGACAGGGGAGGGACACTGAAGCTTTCTTT. This gives the protein CSATRQGRDTEAFF.

In this sample, this clonotype turned up a few times. CDR3 region: CASSLWVSYEQYF. The DNA of the CDR3 is TGTGCCAGCAGCTTATGGGTTTCCTACGAGCAGTACTTC. The V gene is TRBV7-9, the J gene TRBJ2-7; the D is unclear. The CDR3 has 13 residues. The V end was cut by 2 bases, the J end by 1 base, with 6 bases between. Germline V gives CDR1 SEHNR, CDR2 FQNEAQ (reference sequence). The full variable domain, rest sourced from reference TRBV7-9 and TRBJ2-7, is DTGVSQNPRHKITKRGQNVTFRCDPISEHNRLYWYRQTLGQGPEFLTYFQNEAQLEKSRLLSDRFSAERPKGSFSTLEIQRTEQGDSAMYLCASSLWVSYEQYFGPGTRLTVT.

CDR3: CASSLEAGVTEAFF. The CDR3 nucleotides are TGCGCCAGCAGCTTAGAGGCAGGGGTCACTGAAGCTTTCTTT. The gene calls are TRBV10-2 and TRBJ1-1, with TRBD1 as a possible D gene (6 bases). Germline V gene sequence: CDR1 WSHSY, CDR2 SAAADI. Trimming took off 6 bases at V and 4 bases at J, with 15 bases between the two ends. This CDR3 comprises 14 residues.

The chain employs TRBV2 and TRBJ1-2, with TRBD1 matching over 7 bases. V shed 6 bases, J shed 1 base, and the junction held 2 bases outside the gene matches. This CDR3 is 13 amino acids long. Germline CDR1 reads SNHLY; CDR2 reads FYNNEI. The CDR3: CASRDRLNYGYTF. The CDR3 bases are TGTGCCAGCAGGGACAGGCTTAACTATGGCTACACCTTC. Together with reference TRBV2 and TRBJ1-2, the CDR3 gives the full variable domain: EPEVTQTPSHQVTQMGQEVILRCVPISNHLYFYWYRQILGQKVEFLVSFYNNEISEKSEIFDDQFSVERPDGSNFTLKIRSTKLEDSAMYFCASRDRLNYGYTFGSGTRLTVV.

In the case of this clonotype: A junction boundary mismatches the germline segment, possibly from a read error. The chain joins TRBV24-1 to TRBJ2-2, with D perhaps given as TRBD1 or TRBD2 (5 bases each). This CDR3 is built from 14 residues. The germline CDR1 and CDR2 sequences are KGHDR and SFDVKD. The CDR3 nucleotides read TGTGCCACCAGTGAAGGGGCGAGCACCGGGGTGCTGCTTTTT. It is translated as CATSEGASTGVLLF.